Each of the 5 T cell receptor beta chains below was sequenced from the same sample in a study of graft-versus-host responses after intestinal transplantation. Graft tissue processing released intraepithelial and lamina propria lymphocytes. Sequenced by immunoSEQ multiplex PCR; TCRdb stores in-frame clones only, minus some. The sample holds over 2,000 clones, 60% to 85% seen once. The sequencing used ileum tissue, collected 18 days after transplant. These receptors were obtained from a human patient who received an intestinal transplant, so some T cells may come from the graft donor.

The chain recombines TRBV7-2 with TRBJ2-5; 12 positions agree with TRBD2. Germline CDR1 reads SGHTA; CDR2 reads FQGNSA. This CDR3 spans 16 amino acids. J gave up 0 bases and V 4 bases, and 3 bases lay outside the gene matches. CDR3 region: CASSSRLAGDQETQYF. DNA for the CDR3: TGTGCCAGCAGCTCCCGACTAGCGGGAGACCAAGAGACCCAGTACTTC. Full variable domain (outside the CDR3, taken from reference TRBV7-2 and TRBJ2-5): GAGVSQSPSNKVTEKGKDVELRCDPISGHTALYWYRQSLGQGLEFLIYFQGNSAPDKSGLPSDRFSAERTGGSVSTLTIQRTQQEDSAVYLCASSSRLAGDQETQYFGPGTRLLVL.

The CDR3 coding sequence is TGTGCCAGCAGTGGACAATATAGCAATCAGCCCCAGCATTTT. This codes for CASSGQYSNQPQHF. The chain has TRBV6-1 and TRBJ1-5; D call uncertain. The CDR3 totals 14 residues. V lost 4 bases and J 0 bases, leaving 7 bases between the germline ends. From germline, CDR1 is MNHNS and CDR2 SASEGT.

The sample holds a few counts of this clone. The chain uses TRBV6-5 and TRBJ2-2; D uncertain. Trimming removed 2 bases at V and 2 bases at J, with 0 bases between. The germline V gene encodes CDR1 MNHEY and CDR2 SVGAGI. The CDR3 runs 12 residues. The CDR3 loop is CASSYNTGELFF. CDR3 nucleotides: TGTGCCAGCAGTTACAACACCGGGGAGCTGTTTTTT.

The CDR3 bases are TGTGCCAGCAGCTTAGCGGGACTAGCGGCCAATGAGCAGTTCTTC. Amino acids: CASSLAGLAANEQFF. This chain joins TRBV7-9 and TRBJ2-1, with 11 positions matching TRBD2. The CDR3 has 15 amino acids. CDR1 is SEHNR and CDR2 is FQNEAQ in the germline V gene (reference sequence). The V gene end was trimmed by 0 bases and the J gene end by 6 bases; junction bases not matched to a gene: 1.

The rearrangement uses TRBV25-1 and TRBJ2-5; D is perhaps TRBD1 or TRBD2 (5 bases each). The CDR3 has 15 residues. The V and J ends lost 5 bases and 2 bases respectively, with 15 bases between them. Germline loops: CDR1 MGHDK, CDR2 SYGVNS. The CDR3 sequence: CASSLDGTFQETQYF. Here the CDR3 DNA reads TGTGCCAGCAGTCTAGACGGGACCTTTCAAGAGACCCAGTACTTC.